Following are 8 T cell receptor beta chains from one sample sequenced in a study of blood T cell repertoires in COVID-19. Libraries were prepared by immunoSEQ multiplex PCR; TCRdb keeps only in-frame clonotypes and omits some of them. The sample contains under 45,000 clones, approximately 88% of which appear only once. What was sequenced was peripheral blood. All receptors come from a man aged 55-75 years with active COVID-19.

The chain links TRBV5-1 to TRBJ2-2; 7 positions agree with TRBD2. This CDR3 contains 14 residues. In germline, CDR1 is SGHRS, CDR2 YFSETQ. J gave up 2 bases and V 2 bases, and 0 bases lay outside the gene matches. The CDR3 loop is CASSLAGNTGELFF. For the CDR3, the DNA is TGCGCCAGCAGCTTAGCGGGAAACACCGGGGAGCTGTTTTTT.

Relative to its sample, this clone is medium-sized. The chain employs TRBV4-2 and TRBJ2-7; D gene ambiguous. Germline loops: CDR1 LGHNA, CDR2 YNFKEQ. This CDR3 comprises 12 residues. Trimming shortened V by 0 bases and J by 3 bases, and 3 bases separated the two germline ends. CDR3 residues: CASSQDNYEQYF. CDR3 in DNA: TGTGCCAGCAGCCAAGATAACTACGAGCAGTACTTC.

The J gene is TRBJ2-4, the V gene TRBV7-8; 8 bases are a match to TRBD2. J gave up 7 bases and V 5 bases, and 10 bases lay outside the gene matches. Germline V CDR1 and CDR2: SGHVS, FQNEAQ. The CDR3 loop spans 15 amino acids. This chain's CDR3 is CASSTTREAGNIQYF. CDR3 DNA: TGTGCCAGCAGCACAACGCGGGAGGCGGGGAACATTCAGTACTTC.

The chain couples TRBV30 to TRBJ2-7; no clear D. V lost 0 bases and J 2 bases, leaving 17 bases between the germline ends. Germline assignment: CDR1 GTSNPN and CDR2 SVGIG (reference sequence). The CDR3 is 16 amino acids. The CDR3 nucleotides are TGTGCCTGGAGTGTACAGCCCCTCGAGCCCGCCTACGAGCAGTACTTC. Translating it yields CAWSVQPLEPAYEQYF.

This chain links TRBV27 with TRBJ2-3, with 12 bases lining up with TRBD2. Germline loops: CDR1 MNHEY, CDR2 SMNVEV (reference sequence). J was trimmed by 4 bases and V by 5 bases; bases with no gene match: 7. CDR3 length equals 16 residues. CDR3 loop: CASSPDLAGGPDTQYF. Written as DNA, the CDR3 is TGTGCCAGCAGTCCAGATCTAGCGGGAGGGCCAGATACGCAGTATTTT.

This clone was counted once. The J gene is TRBJ2-7, the V gene TRBV6-5, with D hard to call. The CDR3 is 13 amino acids. Trimming took 6 bases from V and 4 from J, leaving 13 bases between them. Germline CDR1 MNHEY, CDR2 SVGAGI. The CDR3 loop reads CASRAPGRYEQYF. The CDR3 nucleotides read TGTGCCAGCAGGGCCCCAGGAAGATACGAGCAGTACTTC.

V gene TRBV28 combines with J gene TRBJ1-3; TRBD1 agrees at 10 bases. This CDR3 region has 17 residues. V lost 4 bases, J lost 2 bases, and 8 bases stayed unmatched. Germline loops: CDR1 MDHEN, CDR2 SYDVKM. Here the CDR3 reads CASSSNPGTGAGNTIYF. CDR3 DNA sequence: TGTGCCAGCAGTTCAAATCCCGGGACAGGGGCTGGAAACACCATATATTTT.

V and J are TRBV18 and TRBJ1-3, with 8 bases lining up with TRBD1. Looked up from germline, CDR1 is KGHSH and CDR2 is LQKENI. The CDR3 sequence is 17 residues long. V lost 3 bases to trimming and J lost 1 base; unmatched junction nucleotides: 8. CDR3 DNA sequence: TGTGCCAGCTCACCTACACGGACAGGGCCGTCTGGAAACACCATATATTTT. It specifies CASSPTRTGPSGNTIYF.